The 8 T cell receptor beta chains given below trace back to one sample, sequenced in a study of technical replicates of blood from a handful of donors. This table comes from immunoSEQ multiplex PCR, and its TCRdb copy is limited to in-frame clones, with some not included. The sample contains about 82,000 clones, around 94% of which appear only once. The sample taken for sequencing was T cells isolated from PBMCs. These receptor sequences come from a human donor in good health.

This clone is a singleton in its sample. This chain connects TRBV19 to TRBJ1-1; D is unclear. V was shortened by 3 bases and J by 6 bases, with 17 bases between the two germline ends. Per germline, CDR1 LNHDA and CDR2 SQIVND (reference sequence). The CDR3 runs to 15 residues. As DNA, the CDR3 is TGTGCCAGTAGTATCGTCCCGGGAGGGTTCGCTGAAGCTTTCTTT. The encoded protein is CASSIVPGGFAEAFF.

This chain uses TRBV11-2 with TRBJ1-1; weak D call: TRBD1 (5 bases). CDR1 is SGHAT and CDR2 is FQNNGV in the germline V gene. Between the trimmed V and J ends, which lost 9 bases and 1 base, there was a span of 6 bases. CDR3 length equals 11 residues. As DNA, the CDR3 is TGTGCCAGTCAGGGGAACACTGAAGCTTTCTTT. Encoded protein: CASQGNTEAFF. Based on the CDR3 plus reference TRBV11-2 and TRBJ1-1, the full variable domain is EAGVAQSPRYKIIEKRQSVAFWCNPISGHATLYWYQQILGQGPKLLIQFQNNGVVDDSQLPKDRFSAERLKGVDSTLKIQPAKLEDSAVYLCASQGNTEAFFGQGTRLTVV.

V and J are TRBV30 and TRBJ1-5; TRBD1 is a possible D gene (5 bases). Germline-derived CDR1 and CDR2 are GTSNPN and SVGIG (reference sequence). V shed 2 bases and J shed 3 bases, with 8 bases lying between them. The CDR3 covers 13 residues. In DNA, the CDR3 is TGTGCCTGGAGTCCAGGGTCCAATCAGCCCCAGCATTTT. This sequence encodes CAWSPGSNQPQHF.

The CDR3 region has the DNA TGTGCCAGCAGTGACCCGACAACAGATACGCAGTATTTT. Translated: CASSDPTTDTQYF. The chain links TRBV6-5 to TRBJ2-3, with D uncertain. Germline V gene data show CDR1 as MNHEY and CDR2 as SVGAGI. Trimming stripped 5 bases from V and 3 bases from J, with 9 bases between. This CDR3 is 13 amino acids long.

The chain carries TRBV30 and TRBJ1-1; no firm D call. In germline, CDR1 is GTSNPN, CDR2 SVGIG (reference sequence). V lost 3 bases and J lost 4, with 9 bases in between. This CDR3 spans 12 amino acids. CDR3 sequence reads: CAWRSLGTEAFF. Here the CDR3 DNA reads TGTGCCTGGAGGAGTCTCGGCACTGAAGCTTTCTTT.

CDR3 sequence (DNA): TGTGCCAGCAGTTATTACGAGCAGTACTTC. It yields the protein CASSYYEQYF. V usage is TRBV2 and J usage is TRBJ2-7, with unresolved D. Deletions cut 5 bases from V and 4 bases from J, with 3 bases between. Germline values: CDR1 SNHLY, CDR2 FYNNEI. The CDR3 runs to 10 residues. Full variable domain (outside the CDR3, taken from reference TRBV2 and TRBJ2-7): EPEVTQTPSHQVTQMGQEVILRCVPISNHLYFYWYRQILGQKVEFLVSFYNNEISEKSEIFDDQFSVERPDGSNFTLKIRSTKLEDSAMYFCASSYYEQYFGPGTRLTVT.

The chain employs TRBV19 and TRBJ1-5; D not resolved. CDR3 size: 15 residues. Germline CDR1 LNHDA, CDR2 SQIVND (reference sequence). With 3 bases removed from V and 1 base from J, the gap between germline ends came to 10 bases. CDR3 loop: CASSMVLGSNQPQHF. The CDR3 nucleotides are TGTGCCAGTAGTATGGTCCTCGGGAGCAATCAGCCCCAGCATTTT.

The genes are TRBV10-3 and TRBJ1-1; possibly TRBD1 for D (5 bases). Trimming cost V 4 bases and J 2 bases, with 14 bases left between them. The CDR3 spans 15 residues. CDR1 is ENHRY, CDR2 SYGVKD, per germline. CDR3: CAISAGVGINTEAFF. For the CDR3, the DNA is TGTGCCATCAGTGCGGGGGTGGGAATAAACACTGAAGCTTTCTTT.